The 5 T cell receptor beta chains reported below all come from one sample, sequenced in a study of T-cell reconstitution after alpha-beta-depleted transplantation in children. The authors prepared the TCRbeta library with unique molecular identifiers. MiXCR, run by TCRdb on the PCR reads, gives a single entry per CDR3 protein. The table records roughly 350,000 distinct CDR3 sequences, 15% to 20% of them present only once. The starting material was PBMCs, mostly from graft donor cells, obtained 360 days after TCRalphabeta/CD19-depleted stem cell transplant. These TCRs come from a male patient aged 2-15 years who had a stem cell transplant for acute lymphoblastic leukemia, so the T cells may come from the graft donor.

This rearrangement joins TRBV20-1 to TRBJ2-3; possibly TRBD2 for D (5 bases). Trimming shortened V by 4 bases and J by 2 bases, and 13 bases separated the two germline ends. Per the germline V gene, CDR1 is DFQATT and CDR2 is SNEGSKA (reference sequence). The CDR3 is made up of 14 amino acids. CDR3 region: CSAMERRSTDTQYF. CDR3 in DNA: TGCAGTGCTATGGAGCGGAGGTCCACAGATACGCAGTATTTT.

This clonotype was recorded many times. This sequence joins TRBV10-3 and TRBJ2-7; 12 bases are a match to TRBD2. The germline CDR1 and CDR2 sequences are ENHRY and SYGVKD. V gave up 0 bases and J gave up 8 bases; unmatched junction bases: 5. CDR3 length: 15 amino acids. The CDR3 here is CAISESRTSGDKQYF. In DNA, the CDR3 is TGTGCCATCAGTGAGTCTCGGACTAGCGGGGACAAGCAGTACTTC.

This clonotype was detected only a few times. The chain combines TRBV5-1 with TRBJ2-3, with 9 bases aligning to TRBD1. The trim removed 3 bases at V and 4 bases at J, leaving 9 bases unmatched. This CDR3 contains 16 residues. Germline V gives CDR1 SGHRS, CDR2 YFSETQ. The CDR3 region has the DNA TGCGCCAGCAGCTCAAACCGGGACAGGGCTCCAGATACGCAGTATTTT. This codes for CASSSNRDRAPDTQYF.

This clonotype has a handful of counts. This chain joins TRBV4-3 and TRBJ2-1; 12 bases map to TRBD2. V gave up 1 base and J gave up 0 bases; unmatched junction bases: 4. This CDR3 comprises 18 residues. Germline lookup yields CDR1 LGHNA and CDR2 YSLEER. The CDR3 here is CASSQALAGGSSYNEQFF. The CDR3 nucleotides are TGCGCCAGCAGCCAAGCCCTAGCGGGAGGGAGCTCCTACAATGAGCAGTTCTTC.

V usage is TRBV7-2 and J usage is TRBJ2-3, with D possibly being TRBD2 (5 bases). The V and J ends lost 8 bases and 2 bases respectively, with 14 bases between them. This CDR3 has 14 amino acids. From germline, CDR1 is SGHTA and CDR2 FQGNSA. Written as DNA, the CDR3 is TGTGCCAGCTTGAGGAGCGGACTCACAGATACGCAGTATTTT. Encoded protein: CASLRSGLTDTQYF.